Sequencing of this TCR beta chain was carried out in a study of CD8+ T cells in alopecia areata. Study overall: Treatment comprised oral tofacitinib, 5 to 10 mg twice daily, in treated patients. A 6-month period off drug followed tofacitinib, which lasted 6 to 18 months.

RNA was isolated and reverse transcribed to cDNA, the sequencing template. This table comes from immunoSEQ multiplex PCR, and its TCRdb copy is limited to in-frame clones, with some not included. The sample contains 150,000 or so clones, under 60% of which appear only once. Remarks on this clone: Its target is not known.

Study results and limitations: Compared with normal scalp, lesional scalp had higher clonality and more expanded CD8+ clones.

The V and J ends lost 2 bases and 8 bases respectively, with 10 bases between them. The CDR3 runs 14 residues. Germline assignment: CDR1 KGHSH and CDR2 LQKENI. The V gene is TRBV18, the J gene TRBJ1-6, with a tentative D call TRBD1 (5 bases). The sample was CD4+ T cells sorted from blood, taken at week 0. This TCR was sampled from a human donor with alopecia areata. The CDR3 coding sequence is TGTGCCAGCTCACCAGGGCTGGGGGATTCACCCCTCCACTTT. Amino acid sequence: CASSPGLGDSPLHF.